This is a list of T cell receptor beta chains from one sample in a study of T-cell reconstitution after alpha-beta-depleted transplantation in children. One entry per CDR3 protein, called by TCRdb with MiXCR from the PCR reads. Among 600,000 to 700,000 distinct CDR3 sequences listed, roughly 17% were seen once. The source material was PBMCs from the stem cell graft donor, sampled from the stem cell graft. These receptors came from a human donor who donated a stem cell graft to a child with acute myeloid leukemia. CDR3s include the opening cysteine and the closing phenylalanine or tryptophan. The order of the fields is J gene, D gene, clone size, V gene, CDR3 DNA, CDR3 protein. A D gene is named only where the DNA matches it firmly. Clone size is shown for a subset of rows, as once, few, many or a class of expanded clone.

j_call: TRBJ2-5; d_call: .; clone_size: few; v_call: TRBV5-1; cdr3_nt: TGCGCCAGCAGAGGGAAAGAGACCCAGTACTTC; cdr3_aa: CASRGKETQYF
j_call: TRBJ2-1; d_call: .; clone_size: few; v_call: TRBV7-3; cdr3_nt: TGTGCCAGCAGCCCCGGAGGGGGACACAATGAGCAGTTCTTC; cdr3_aa: CASSPGGGHNEQFF
j_call: TRBJ1-1; d_call: .; clone_size: few; v_call: TRBV24-1; cdr3_nt: TGTGCCACCAGGGATCAGGGGTACACTGAAGCTTTCTTT; cdr3_aa: CATRDQGYTEAFF
j_call: TRBJ2-5; d_call: .; clone_size: many; v_call: TRBV24-1; cdr3_nt: TGTGCCACCAGTGGGCCGGCAGCATCAGTAGGGGAGACCCAGTACTTC; cdr3_aa: CATSGPAASVGETQYF
j_call: TRBJ2-2; d_call: .; clone_size: many; v_call: TRBV7-6; cdr3_nt: TGTGCCAGCAGCCGCGGGACAACCAAGGGCAGGCTGTTTTTT; cdr3_aa: CASSRGTTKGRLFF
j_call: TRBJ2-7; d_call: TRBD1; clone_size: many; v_call: TRBV5-1; cdr3_nt: TGCGCCAGCAGCTGGGACAGGGATAACTACGAGCAGTACTTC; cdr3_aa: CASSWDRDNYEQYF
j_call: TRBJ2-3; d_call: .; clone_size: .; v_call: TRBV5-5; cdr3_nt: TGTGCCAGCAGCTTGCAACATCAGACAGATACGCAGTATTTT; cdr3_aa: CASSLQHQTDTQYF
j_call: TRBJ1-2; d_call: TRBD1; clone_size: few; v_call: TRBV15; cdr3_nt: TGTGCCACCAGCAGAGTAACAGGGGGAGCTAACTATGGCTACACCTTC; cdr3_aa: CATSRVTGGANYGYTF
j_call: TRBJ2-2; d_call: TRBD1; clone_size: .; v_call: TRBV4-1; cdr3_nt: TGCGCCAGCAGCCAACAAGGACAGGGGGCCGGGGAGCTGTTTTTT; cdr3_aa: CASSQQGQGAGELFF
j_call: TRBJ2-1; d_call: TRBD1; clone_size: .; v_call: TRBV5-5; cdr3_nt: TGTGCCAGCAGTCCGGACAGGGGGATATACAATGAGCAGTTCTTC; cdr3_aa: CASSPDRGIYNEQFF
j_call: TRBJ2-1; d_call: TRBD1; clone_size: few; v_call: TRBV5-1; cdr3_nt: TGCGCCAGCAGCTTGGAGGGGACAGGGCCTTACAATGAGCAGTTCTTC; cdr3_aa: CASSLEGTGPYNEQFF
j_call: TRBJ2-7; d_call: .; clone_size: many; v_call: TRBV12-3/TRBV12-4; cdr3_nt: TGTGCCATCCAGTTTACGCAGTCCGAGCAGTACTTC; cdr3_aa: CAIQFTQSEQYF
j_call: TRBJ2-1; d_call: .; clone_size: .; v_call: TRBV20-1; cdr3_nt: TGCAGTGCTAGAGATCTCCGTACTACCTCCTACAATGAGCAGTTCTTC; cdr3_aa: CSARDLRTTSYNEQFF
j_call: TRBJ2-2; d_call: .; clone_size: .; v_call: TRBV20-1; cdr3_nt: TGCAGTGCTAGAGCGGACGGGAACACCGGGGAGCTGTTTTTT; cdr3_aa: CSARADGNTGELFF
j_call: TRBJ2-7; d_call: .; clone_size: .; v_call: TRBV11-3; cdr3_nt: TGTGCCAGCAGCTTAGATCAGAATCAGGCTGACTCCTACGAGCAGTACTTC; cdr3_aa: CASSLDQNQADSYEQYF
j_call: TRBJ1-5; d_call: .; clone_size: many; v_call: TRBV7-9; cdr3_nt: TGTGCCAGCAGCGGAGGGCAGGGCGGTCAGCCCCAGCATTTT; cdr3_aa: CASSGGQGGQPQHF
j_call: TRBJ2-7; d_call: TRBD1; clone_size: many; v_call: TRBV5-1; cdr3_nt: TGCGCCAGCAGCCCGGGGGACAGGACTAAAACCTACGAGCAGTACTTC; cdr3_aa: CASSPGDRTKTYEQYF
j_call: TRBJ1-5; d_call: TRBD1; clone_size: few; v_call: TRBV20-1; cdr3_nt: TGCAGTGCCATGGGACAGGGGGGGACTTATAGCAATCAGCCCCAGCATTTT; cdr3_aa: CSAMGQGGTYSNQPQHF
j_call: TRBJ1-1; d_call: .; clone_size: few; v_call: TRBV20-1; cdr3_nt: TGCAGTGCTATCCCAGATTTGAACACTGAAGCTTTCTTT; cdr3_aa: CSAIPDLNTEAFF
j_call: TRBJ2-7; d_call: TRBD1; clone_size: many; v_call: TRBV20-1; cdr3_nt: TGCAGTGCTAGAGGGATTCGACAGGGCATCGAGCAGTACTTC; cdr3_aa: CSARGIRQGIEQYF
j_call: TRBJ1-5; d_call: .; clone_size: few; v_call: TRBV20-1; cdr3_nt: TGCAGTGCTAGAGCCGAAGGAGGGATGGGCAATCAGCCCCAGCATTTT; cdr3_aa: CSARAEGGMGNQPQHF
j_call: TRBJ2-1; d_call: TRBD1; clone_size: many; v_call: TRBV20-1; cdr3_nt: TGCAGTGCTCCATCGGACAGGGGCAAAGGGAATGAGCAGTTCTTC; cdr3_aa: CSAPSDRGKGNEQFF
j_call: TRBJ1-5; d_call: .; clone_size: .; v_call: TRBV15; cdr3_nt: TGTGCCACCAGCAGCAATGGACCACCGAGGGAGCCCCAGCATTTT; cdr3_aa: CATSSNGPPREPQHF
j_call: TRBJ1-5; d_call: TRBD1; clone_size: .; v_call: TRBV3-1; cdr3_nt: TGTGCCTGCAGCCTGGGACAGGGGGCAACGTTGGGTGGCAATCAGCCCCAGCATTTT; cdr3_aa: CACSLGQGATLGGNQPQHF
j_call: TRBJ2-2; d_call: .; clone_size: few; v_call: TRBV7-2; cdr3_nt: TGTGCCAGCAGCTTAGCACAGGGTGGCACCGGGGAGCTGTTTTTT; cdr3_aa: CASSLAQGGTGELFF
j_call: TRBJ2-1; d_call: .; clone_size: few; v_call: TRBV20-1; cdr3_nt: TGCAGTGCTGGACTTCCGGGGGTCGACAATGAGCAGTTCTTC; cdr3_aa: CSAGLPGVDNEQFF
j_call: TRBJ1-4; d_call: TRBD1; clone_size: many; v_call: TRBV6-1; cdr3_nt: TGTGCCAGCAGTAGTGGACAGGTGGGGAATGAAAAACTGTTTTTT; cdr3_aa: CASSSGQVGNEKLFF
j_call: TRBJ1-3; d_call: .; clone_size: few; v_call: TRBV20-1; cdr3_nt: TGCAGTGCTAGAGATCCAGTCCGACGGGGCCTCTCTGGAAACACCATATATTTT; cdr3_aa: CSARDPVRRGLSGNTIYF
j_call: TRBJ1-1; d_call: .; clone_size: many; v_call: TRBV20-1; cdr3_nt: TGCAGTGCTACGTGGGACCCTGAAGCTTTCTTT; cdr3_aa: CSATWDPEAFF
j_call: TRBJ1-1; d_call: .; clone_size: few; v_call: TRBV28; cdr3_nt: TGTGCCAGCAGTCCCTCAATAAACACTGAAGCTTTCTTT; cdr3_aa: CASSPSINTEAFF
j_call: TRBJ1-6; d_call: TRBD1; clone_size: many; v_call: TRBV20-1; cdr3_nt: TGCAGTGCTAGAGATCGGGGGGACAGGGGGCGTCCTCCCTATAATTCACCCCTCCACTTT; cdr3_aa: CSARDRGDRGRPPYNSPLHF
j_call: TRBJ2-5; d_call: .; clone_size: many; v_call: TRBV28; cdr3_nt: TGTGCCAGCACTCCCTCATCGCACGAGCAAGAGACCCAGTACTTC; cdr3_aa: CASTPSSHEQETQYF
j_call: TRBJ2-1; d_call: .; clone_size: .; v_call: TRBV7-9; cdr3_nt: TGTGCCAGCTTCGGGGGTAGGGACAATGAGCAGTTCTTC; cdr3_aa: CASFGGRDNEQFF
j_call: TRBJ1-5; d_call: TRBD1; clone_size: many; v_call: TRBV12-3/TRBV12-4; cdr3_nt: TGTGCCAGCAGTCGACCGGGACAGCCCTCTCATTTT; cdr3_aa: CASSRPGQPSHF
j_call: TRBJ2-2; d_call: TRBD1; clone_size: few; v_call: TRBV12-3/TRBV12-4; cdr3_nt: TGTGCCAGCAGTTTAAGGAGGACAGGGTCCGGGGAGCTGTTTTTT; cdr3_aa: CASSLRRTGSGELFF
j_call: TRBJ2-3; d_call: .; clone_size: many; v_call: TRBV20-1; cdr3_nt: TGCAGTGCTAGAGACCCTACTAGGGATACGCAGTATTTT; cdr3_aa: CSARDPTRDTQYF
j_call: TRBJ2-1; d_call: .; clone_size: few; v_call: TRBV24-1; cdr3_nt: TGTGCCACCAGTGACCCCGTCAGTGGGGCGAGGGAGCAGTTCTTC; cdr3_aa: CATSDPVSGAREQFF
j_call: TRBJ2-1; d_call: TRBD1; clone_size: .; v_call: TRBV4-1; cdr3_nt: TGCGCCAGCAGCCCGTCGGGACAGGGACGATTTGAGCAGTTCTTC; cdr3_aa: CASSPSGQGRFEQFF
j_call: TRBJ2-5; d_call: .; clone_size: many; v_call: TRBV7-3; cdr3_nt: TGTGCCAGCAGCTTATACTCGAGGGAGACCCAGTACTTC; cdr3_aa: CASSLYSRETQYF
j_call: TRBJ1-5; d_call: .; clone_size: once; v_call: TRBV5-1; cdr3_nt: TGCGCCAGCAGCTGGGAGGGCGGGGGTCAGCCCCAGCATTTT; cdr3_aa: CASSWEGGGQPQHF
j_call: TRBJ2-3; d_call: .; clone_size: .; v_call: TRBV24-1; cdr3_nt: TGTGCCACCAGTGATTTAAGGACCCTCGGCACAGATACGCAGTATTTT; cdr3_aa: CATSDLRTLGTDTQYF
j_call: TRBJ1-1; d_call: .; clone_size: many; v_call: TRBV20-1; cdr3_nt: TGCAGTGCTAGGGGAGTTTTTGGAGCTTTCTTT; cdr3_aa: CSARGVFGAFF